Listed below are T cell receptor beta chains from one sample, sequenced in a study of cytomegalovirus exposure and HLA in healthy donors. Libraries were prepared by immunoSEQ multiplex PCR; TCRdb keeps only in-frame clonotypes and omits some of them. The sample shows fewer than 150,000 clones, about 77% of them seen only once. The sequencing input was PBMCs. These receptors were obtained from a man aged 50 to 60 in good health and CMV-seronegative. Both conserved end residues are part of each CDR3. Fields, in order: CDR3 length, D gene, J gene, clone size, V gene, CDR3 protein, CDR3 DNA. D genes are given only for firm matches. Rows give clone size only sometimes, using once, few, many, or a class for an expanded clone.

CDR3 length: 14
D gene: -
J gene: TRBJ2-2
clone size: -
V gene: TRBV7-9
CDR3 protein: CASSRTGNTGELFF
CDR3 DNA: TGTGCCAGCAGCCGAACGGGGAACACCGGGGAGCTGTTTTTT

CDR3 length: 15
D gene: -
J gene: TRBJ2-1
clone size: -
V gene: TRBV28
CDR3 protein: CASTAVRSGYNEQFF
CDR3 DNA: TGTGCCAGCACTGCAGTCCGAAGCGGCTACAATGAGCAGTTCTTC

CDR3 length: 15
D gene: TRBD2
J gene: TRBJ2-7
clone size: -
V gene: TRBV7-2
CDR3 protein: CASSLVSTSVHEQYF
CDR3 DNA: TGTGCCAGCAGCTTAGTATCGACTAGCGTCCACGAGCAGTACTTC

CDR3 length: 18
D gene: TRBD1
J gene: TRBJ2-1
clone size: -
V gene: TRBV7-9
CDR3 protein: CASSPGWVGDSTYDEQFF
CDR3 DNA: TGTGCCAGCAGCCCAGGATGGGTTGGGGACAGCACGTACGATGAGCAGTTCTTC

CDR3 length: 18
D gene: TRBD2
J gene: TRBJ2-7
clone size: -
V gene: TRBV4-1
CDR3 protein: CASSQEMGLAGKSYEQYF
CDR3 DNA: TGCGCCAGCAGCCAAGAAATGGGTCTAGCGGGAAAATCTTACGAGCAGTACTTC

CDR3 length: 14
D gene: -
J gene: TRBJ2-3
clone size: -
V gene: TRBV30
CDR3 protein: CAWRKQGRTDTQYF
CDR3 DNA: TGTGCCTGGAGAAAACAGGGACGCACAGATACGCAGTATTTT

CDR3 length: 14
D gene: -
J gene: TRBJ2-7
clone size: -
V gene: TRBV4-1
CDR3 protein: CASSQDGQTYEQYF
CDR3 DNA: TGCGCCAGCAGCCAAGACGGACAGACCTACGAGCAGTACTTC

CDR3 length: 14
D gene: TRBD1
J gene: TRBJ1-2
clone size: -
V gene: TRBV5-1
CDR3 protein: CASSRTTGNYGYTF
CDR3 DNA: TGCGCCAGCAGCCGGACGACAGGGAACTATGGCTACACCTTC

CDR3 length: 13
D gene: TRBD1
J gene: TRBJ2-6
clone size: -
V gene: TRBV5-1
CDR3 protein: CASSRDRVDVLTF
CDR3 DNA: TGCGCCAGCAGCCGAGACAGGGTTGACGTCCTGACTTTC

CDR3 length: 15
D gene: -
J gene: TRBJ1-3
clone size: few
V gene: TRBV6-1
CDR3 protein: CASSSIQGTGNTIYF
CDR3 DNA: TGTGCCAGCAGTTCAATACAGGGAACTGGAAACACCATATATTTT

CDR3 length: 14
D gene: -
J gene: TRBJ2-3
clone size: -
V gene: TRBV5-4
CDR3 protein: CASSVGGATDTQYF
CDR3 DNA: TGTGCCAGCAGCGTGGGTGGGGCCACAGATACGCAGTATTTT

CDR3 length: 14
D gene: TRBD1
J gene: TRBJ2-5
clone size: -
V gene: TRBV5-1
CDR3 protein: CASSTRTGTETQYF
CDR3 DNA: TGCGCCAGCAGCACCCGGACAGGGACAGAGACCCAGTACTTC

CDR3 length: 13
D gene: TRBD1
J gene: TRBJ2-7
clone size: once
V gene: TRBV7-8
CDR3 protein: CASSLDRANEQYF
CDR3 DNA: TGTGCCAGCAGCTTGGACAGGGCTAACGAGCAGTACTTC

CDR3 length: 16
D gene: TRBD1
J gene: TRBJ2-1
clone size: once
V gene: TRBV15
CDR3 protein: CATSRETGTGYNEQFF
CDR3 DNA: TGTGCCACCAGCAGAGAAACCGGGACAGGATACAATGAGCAGTTCTTC

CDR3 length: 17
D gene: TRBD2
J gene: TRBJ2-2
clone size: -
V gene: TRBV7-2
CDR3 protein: CASSSGTSGRAYGELFF
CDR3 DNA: TGTGCCAGCAGCTCCGGGACTAGCGGGAGGGCCTACGGGGAGCTGTTTTTT

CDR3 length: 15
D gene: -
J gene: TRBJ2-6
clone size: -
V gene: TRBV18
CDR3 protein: CASSPGHSGANVLTF
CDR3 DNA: TGTGCCAGCTCACCGGGACACTCTGGGGCCAACGTCCTGACTTTC

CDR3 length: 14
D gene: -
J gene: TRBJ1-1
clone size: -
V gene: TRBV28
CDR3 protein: CASSFGGSHTEAFF
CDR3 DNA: TGTGCCAGCAGTTTTGGGGGGAGTCACACTGAAGCTTTCTTT

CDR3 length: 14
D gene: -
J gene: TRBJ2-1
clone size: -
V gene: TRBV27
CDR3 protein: CASSLSQGGNEQFF
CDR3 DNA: TGTGCCAGCAGTTTATCCCAGGGTGGCAATGAGCAGTTCTTC

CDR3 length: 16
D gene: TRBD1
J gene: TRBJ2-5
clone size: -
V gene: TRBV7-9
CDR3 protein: CASSHGQVKAEETQYF
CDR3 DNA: TGTGCCAGCAGCCACGGACAGGTTAAAGCAGAAGAGACCCAGTACTTC

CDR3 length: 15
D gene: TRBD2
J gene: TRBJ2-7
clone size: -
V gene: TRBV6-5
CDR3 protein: CASSRRASGEYEQYF
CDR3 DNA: TGTGCCAGCAGTCGTAGGGCTAGCGGAGAATACGAGCAGTACTTC

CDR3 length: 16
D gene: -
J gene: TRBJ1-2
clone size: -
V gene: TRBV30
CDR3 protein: CAWTQDPGQRKYGYTF
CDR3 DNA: TGTGCCTGGACCCAAGACCCCGGTCAGCGCAAGTATGGCTACACCTTC

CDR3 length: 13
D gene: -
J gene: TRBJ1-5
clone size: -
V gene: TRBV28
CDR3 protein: CASSFRLDQPQHF
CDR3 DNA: TGTGCCAGCAGTTTCAGGTTAGATCAGCCCCAGCATTTT

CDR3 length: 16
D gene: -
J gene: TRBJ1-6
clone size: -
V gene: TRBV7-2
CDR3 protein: CASSPPVGRVGSPLHF
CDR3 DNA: TGTGCCAGCAGCCCCCCAGTGGGCAGGGTGGGGTCACCCCTCCACTTT

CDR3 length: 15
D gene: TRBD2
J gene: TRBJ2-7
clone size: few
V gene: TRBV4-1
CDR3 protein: CASRRTSGSSYEQYF
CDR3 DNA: TGCGCCAGCAGGCGGACTAGCGGGAGCTCCTACGAGCAGTACTTC

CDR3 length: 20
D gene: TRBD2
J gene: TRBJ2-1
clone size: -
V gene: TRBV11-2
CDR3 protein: CASSLDATGTSGRMYNEQFF
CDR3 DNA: TGTGCCAGCAGCTTAGATGCCACGGGGACTAGCGGGAGAATGTACAATGAGCAGTTCTTC

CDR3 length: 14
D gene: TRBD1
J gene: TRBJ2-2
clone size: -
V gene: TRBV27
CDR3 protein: CASSFNRGTGELFF
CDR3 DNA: TGTGCCAGCAGTTTCAACAGGGGTACCGGGGAGCTGTTTTTT

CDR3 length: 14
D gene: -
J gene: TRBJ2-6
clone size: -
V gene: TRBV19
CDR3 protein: CASSILSGANVLTF
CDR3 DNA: TGTGCCAGTAGTATCCTCTCTGGGGCCAACGTCCTGACTTTC

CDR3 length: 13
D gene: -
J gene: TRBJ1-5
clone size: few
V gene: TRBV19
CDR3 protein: CASSGQYNQPQHF
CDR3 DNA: TGTGCCAGTAGCGGACAGTACAATCAGCCCCAGCATTTT

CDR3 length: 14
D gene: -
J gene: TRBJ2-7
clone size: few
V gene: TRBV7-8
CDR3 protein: CASRRTRGSYEQYF
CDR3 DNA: TGTGCCAGCAGACGGACGAGGGGGTCCTACGAGCAGTACTTC

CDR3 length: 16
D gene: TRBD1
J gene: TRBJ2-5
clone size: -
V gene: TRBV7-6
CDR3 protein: CASSLVGQGNPETQYF
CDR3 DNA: TGTGCCAGCAGCTTAGTAGGACAGGGAAATCCAGAGACCCAGTACTTC

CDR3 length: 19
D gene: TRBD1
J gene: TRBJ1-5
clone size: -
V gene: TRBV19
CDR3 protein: CASSPAGTGRVYSNQPQHF
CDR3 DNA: TGTGCCAGTAGTCCGGCTGGGACAGGGCGGGTATATTCCAATCAGCCCCAGCATTTT

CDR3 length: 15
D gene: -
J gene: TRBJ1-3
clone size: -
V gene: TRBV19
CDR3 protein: CASSVYGTPGNTIYF
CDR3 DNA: TGTGCCAGTAGTGTATACGGGACACCCGGAAACACCATATATTTT

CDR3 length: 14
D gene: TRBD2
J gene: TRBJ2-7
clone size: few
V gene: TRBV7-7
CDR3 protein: CASSPGTSGYEQYF
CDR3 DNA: TGTGCTAGCAGCCCCGGGACTAGCGGCTACGAGCAGTACTTC

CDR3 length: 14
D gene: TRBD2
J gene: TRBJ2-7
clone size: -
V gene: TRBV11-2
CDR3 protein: CASSLVGGGYEQYF
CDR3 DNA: TGTGCCAGCAGCTTAGTGGGGGGGGGCTACGAGCAGTACTTC

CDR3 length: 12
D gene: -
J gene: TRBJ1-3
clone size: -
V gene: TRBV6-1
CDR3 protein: CASREPGNTIYF
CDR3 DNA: TGTGCCAGCCGGGAGCCTGGAAACACCATATATTTT

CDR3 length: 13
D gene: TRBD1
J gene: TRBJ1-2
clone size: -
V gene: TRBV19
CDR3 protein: CASSWTGEGGYTF
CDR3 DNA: TGTGCCAGTAGTTGGACAGGGGAAGGTGGCTACACCTTC

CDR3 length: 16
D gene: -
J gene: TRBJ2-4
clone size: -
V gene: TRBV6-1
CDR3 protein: CASSEWGGAAKNIQYF
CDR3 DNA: TGTGCCAGCAGTGAATGGGGGGGCGCAGCCAAAAACATTCAGTACTTC

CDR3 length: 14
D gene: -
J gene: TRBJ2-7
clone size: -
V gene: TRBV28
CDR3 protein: CASSLQGIVDEQYF
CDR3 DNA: TGTGCCAGCAGTCTCCAGGGTATAGTCGACGAGCAGTACTTC

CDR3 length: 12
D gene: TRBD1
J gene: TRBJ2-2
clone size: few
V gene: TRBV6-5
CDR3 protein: CASSYGTGGLFF
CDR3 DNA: TGTGCCAGCAGTTACGGGACAGGGGGACTGTTTTTT

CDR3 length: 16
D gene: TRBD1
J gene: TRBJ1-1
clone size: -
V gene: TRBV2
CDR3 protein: CASRPGQGYSNTEAFF
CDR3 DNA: TGTGCCAGCAGGCCCGGACAGGGGTATTCGAACACTGAAGCTTTCTTT

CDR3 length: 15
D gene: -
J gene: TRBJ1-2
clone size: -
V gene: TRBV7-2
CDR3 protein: CASSSRQPSNYGYTF
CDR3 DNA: TGTGCCAGCAGCTCTCGACAGCCGTCCAACTATGGCTACACCTTC

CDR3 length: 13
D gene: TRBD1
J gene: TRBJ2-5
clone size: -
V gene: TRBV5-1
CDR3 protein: CASSLRGLETQYF
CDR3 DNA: TGCGCCAGCAGCTTAAGGGGGCTGGAGACCCAGTACTTC

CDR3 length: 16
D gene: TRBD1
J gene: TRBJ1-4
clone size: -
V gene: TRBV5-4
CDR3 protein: CASSLPLDRGGEKLFF
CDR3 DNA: TGTGCCAGCAGCCTCCCTCTCGACAGGGGCGGGGAAAAACTGTTTTTT

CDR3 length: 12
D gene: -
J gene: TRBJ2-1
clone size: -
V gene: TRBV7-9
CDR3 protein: CASSRTPDEQFF
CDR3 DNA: TGTGCCAGCAGCCGCACCCCAGATGAGCAGTTCTTC

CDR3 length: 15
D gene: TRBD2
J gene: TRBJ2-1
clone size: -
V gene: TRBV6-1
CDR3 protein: CASTTGGLAYNEQFF
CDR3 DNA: TGTGCCAGCACCACCGGGGGACTAGCTTACAATGAGCAGTTCTTC

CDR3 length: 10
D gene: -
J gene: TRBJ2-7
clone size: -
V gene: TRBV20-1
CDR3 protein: CSAQGQEQYF
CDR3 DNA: TGCAGTGCTCAAGGACAGGAGCAGTACTTC

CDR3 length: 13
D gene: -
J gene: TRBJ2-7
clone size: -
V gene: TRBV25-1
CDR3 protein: CASSDLPAYEQYF
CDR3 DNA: TGTGCCAGCAGTGACTTGCCGGCCTACGAGCAGTACTTC

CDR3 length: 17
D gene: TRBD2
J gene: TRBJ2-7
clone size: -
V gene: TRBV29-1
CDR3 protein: CSVEGETSGRGTYEQYF
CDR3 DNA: TGCAGCGTTGAGGGGGAAACCAGCGGGAGGGGGACCTACGAGCAGTACTTC

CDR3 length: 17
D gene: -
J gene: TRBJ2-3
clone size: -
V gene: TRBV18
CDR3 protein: CASSLSSGPPSTDTQYF
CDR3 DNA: TGTGCCAGCTCACTCTCAAGCGGACCTCCTAGCACAGATACGCAGTATTTT

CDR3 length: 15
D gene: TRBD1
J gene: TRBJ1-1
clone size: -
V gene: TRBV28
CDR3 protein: CASSLRTGMNTEAFF
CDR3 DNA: TGTGCCAGCAGTTTAAGGACAGGAATGAACACTGAAGCTTTCTTT

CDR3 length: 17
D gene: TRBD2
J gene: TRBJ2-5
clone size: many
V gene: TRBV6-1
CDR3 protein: CASSDGLAGGPRETQYF
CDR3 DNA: TGTGCCAGCAGTGACGGACTAGCGGGAGGGCCTCGGGAGACCCAGTACTTC

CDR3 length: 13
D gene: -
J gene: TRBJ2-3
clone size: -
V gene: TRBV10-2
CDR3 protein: CASGYSRVDTQYF
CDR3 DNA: TGCGCCAGCGGCTACTCCAGGGTAGATACGCAGTATTTT

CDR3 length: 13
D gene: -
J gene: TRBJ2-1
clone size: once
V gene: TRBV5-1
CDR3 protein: CASSLGTENEQFF
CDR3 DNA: TGCGCCAGCAGCTTAGGGACTGAAAATGAGCAGTTCTTC

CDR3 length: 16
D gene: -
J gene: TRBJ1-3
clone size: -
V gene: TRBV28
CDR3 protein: CASRPRGGSTGNTIYF
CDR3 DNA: TGTGCCAGCCGACCGCGAGGGGGTTCTACCGGAAACACCATATATTTT

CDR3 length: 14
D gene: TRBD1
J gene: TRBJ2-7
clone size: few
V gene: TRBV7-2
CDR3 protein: CASSLGTVSDEQYF
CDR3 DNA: TGTGCCAGCAGCTTGGGGACAGTAAGCGACGAGCAGTACTTC

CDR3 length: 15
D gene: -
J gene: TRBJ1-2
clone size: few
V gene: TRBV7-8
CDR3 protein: CASSLAPRQSGGYTF
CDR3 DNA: TGTGCCAGCAGCTTAGCGCCCAGGCAGTCGGGGGGCTACACCTTC

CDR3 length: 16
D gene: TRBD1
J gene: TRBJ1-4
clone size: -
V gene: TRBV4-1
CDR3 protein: CASSRDSTGANEKLFF
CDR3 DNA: TGCGCCAGCAGCCGAGATTCGACAGGGGCTAATGAAAAACTGTTTTTT